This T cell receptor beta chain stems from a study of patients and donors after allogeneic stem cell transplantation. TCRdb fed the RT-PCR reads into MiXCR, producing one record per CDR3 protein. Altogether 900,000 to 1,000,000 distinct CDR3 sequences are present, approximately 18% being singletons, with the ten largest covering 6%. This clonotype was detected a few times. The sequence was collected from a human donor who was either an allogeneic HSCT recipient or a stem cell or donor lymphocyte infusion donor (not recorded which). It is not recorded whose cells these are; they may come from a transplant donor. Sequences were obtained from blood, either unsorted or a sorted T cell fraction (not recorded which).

Here the CDR3 DNA reads TGTGCCAGCAGCTCCGGGGGCGTCTCTAACTATGGCTACACCTTC. Protein sequence: CASSSGGVSNYGYTF. The chain employs TRBV7-3 and TRBJ1-2; D perhaps matches TRBD1 (6 bases). V was trimmed by 4 bases and J by 0 bases, leaving 12 bases between them. The CDR3 is made up of 15 amino acids. Germline loops: CDR1 SGHTA, CDR2 FQGTGA. Supplemented by reference TRBV7-3 and TRBJ1-2, the full variable domain reads GAGVSQTPSNKVTEKGKYVELRCDPISGHTALYWYRQSLGQGPEFLIYFQGTGAADDSGLPNDRFFAVRPEGSVSTLKIQRTERGDSAVYLCASSSGGVSNYGYTFGSGTRLTVV.